The clone carrying this TCR beta chain has more than one count but fewer than ten. It was template switching that added a universal primer site, and there were unique molecular identifiers on the cDNA. TCRdb reprocessed the 5' RACE reads via MiXCR and lists one record per CDR3 protein. The repertoire has roughly 720,000 distinct CDR3 sequences, around a sixth of them found once; the top ten carry about an eighth. These data are taken from a study of identical twins. This CDR3 has 15 residues. Germline trimming cut 6 bases from V and 0 bases from J; bases unmatched to any gene: 4. The germline gives CDR1 MNHEY, CDR2 SMNVEV (reference sequence). These records were also assigned to another study, of T cells expressing NK-cell markers.

The source of this sequence is a woman aged 18-30 years in good health. The chain links TRBV27 to TRBJ2-2; 7 bases are a match to TRBD1. Specimen: PBMCs. CDR3 DNA: TGTGCCAGCAGCAGTGACAGGGCGAACACCGGGGAGCTGTTTTTT. Translation gives CASSSDRANTGELFF.